What follows are 5 T cell receptor beta chains derived from one specimen sequenced in a study of blood T cell repertoires in COVID-19. Some clones are missing from TCRdb's copy, which holds only in-frame ones; the method was immunoSEQ multiplex PCR. The sample contains 150,000 to 200,000 clones, 75% to 90% of which appear only once. Sequencing was done on a sample of PBMCs or T cells enriched from blood (not recorded which). These receptors came from a woman in her 50s who had recovered from COVID-19.

The V and J genes are TRBV28 and TRBJ2-1, with 7 bases lining up with TRBD1. V lost 5 bases to trimming and J lost 6 bases; unmatched junction nucleotides: 10. Germline CDR1 and CDR2: MDHEN and SYDVKM. The CDR3 consists of 15 residues. The CDR3 loop is CASSRGGASSNEQFF. The CDR3 nucleotides read TGTGCCAGCAGTCGAGGGGGCGCCAGTAGCAATGAGCAGTTCTTC.

The chain uses TRBV5-1 and TRBJ1-4; D is uncertain. V shed 0 bases and J shed 0 bases, with 9 bases lying between them. The CDR3 covers 16 residues. Per the germline V gene, CDR1 is SGHRS and CDR2 is YFSETQ. The CDR3 region has the DNA TGCGCCAGCAGCTTGGGGGCCGGGGCAACTAATGAAAAACTGTTTTTT. Translation: CASSLGAGATNEKLFF. Complete variable domain (other parts from reference TRBV5-1 and TRBJ1-4): KAGVTQTPRYLIKTRGQQVTLSCSPISGHRSVSWYQQTPGQGLQFLFEYFSETQRNKGNFPGRFSGRQFSNSRSEMNVSTLELGDSALYLCASSLGAGATNEKLFFGSGTQLSVL.

V is TRBV27 and J is TRBJ1-6, with 10 bases lining up with TRBD1. CDR1 is MNHEY, CDR2 SMNVEV, per germline (reference sequence). CDR3 length equals 16 residues. V lost 8 bases to trimming and J lost 7 bases; unmatched junction nucleotides: 11. Here the CDR3 reads CASREGQGGKNSPLHF. DNA for the CDR3: TGTGCCAGCCGGGAAGGACAGGGGGGGAAGAATTCACCCCTCCACTTT.

Written as DNA, the CDR3 is TGTGCCAGCAGCCCCCGAGCCGACAGACACAAGGATTCACCCCTCCACTTT. Its translation is CASSPRADRHKDSPLHF. This chain joins TRBV3-1 (or the pseudogene TRBV3-2) and TRBJ1-6; weak D call: TRBD1 (5 bases). V dropped 4 bases and J dropped 8 bases, with 21 bases sitting between them. This CDR3 has 17 residues. Per the germline V gene, CDR1 is LGHDT and CDR2 is YNNKEL (reference sequence).

V gene TRBV29-1 combines with J gene TRBJ2-2, with 7 bases aligning to TRBD2. J gave up 2 bases and V 2 bases, and 5 bases lay outside the gene matches. This CDR3 comprises 15 residues. Per the germline V gene, CDR1 is SQVTM and CDR2 is ANQGSEA. CDR3 residues: CSVESGARNTGELFF. CDR3 DNA: TGCAGCGTTGAAAGCGGGGCTCGAAACACCGGGGAGCTGTTTTTT.